The following is a T cell receptor beta chain sequence with its context. The antigen is not known. The data were produced by immunoSEQ multiplex PCR, yet TCRdb's version contains in-frame clones alone and is incomplete. Seen here are tens of thousands of clones, over 80% observed once, and the top ten hold about 15%. This specimen comes from a study of T cells in localized non-small cell lung cancer. The ends lost 5 bases at V and 0 bases at J; junction bases unmatched: 13. This CDR3 has 18 residues. CDR1 is GTSNPN and CDR2 is SVGIG in the germline V gene (reference sequence). Study-level findings and limits: A raised T cell density in blood coincided with lengthier overall survival.

This sequence joins TRBV30 and TRBJ1-6; TRBD1 aligns across 7 bases. This TCR came from a man aged 40-75 years with stage I squamous cell lung carcinoma. The starting material was peripheral blood, obtained before any cancer treatment. The CDR3 reads CAWRTGQISSSYNSPLHF. The CDR3 nucleotides are TGTGCCTGGCGGACGGGACAGATTTCCTCCTCCTATAATTCACCCCTCCACTTT.